These 18 T cell receptor beta chains share one sample of origin, sequenced in a study of blood T cell repertoires in COVID-19. Profiling relied on immunoSEQ multiplex PCR, and the TCRdb table lists in-frame clones only, not all of them. The sample shows roughly 300,000 clones, 88% of them seen only once. The sequenced sample was peripheral blood. Receptors originate from a man between 18 and 35 years old with active or convalescent COVID-19.

This clone has more than one count but fewer than ten. The V gene is TRBV4-2, the J gene TRBJ1-4; 7 nucleotides agree with TRBD1. The germline V gene encodes CDR1 LGHNA and CDR2 YNFKEQ. The CDR3 has 16 residues. J lost 6 bases, V lost 0 bases, and 7 bases had no gene match. The CDR3, as DNA: TGTGCCAGCAGCCAAGACGGTACAGGGGATCATGAAAAACTGTTTTTT. Its translation: CASSQDGTGDHEKLFF.

The chain employs TRBV28 and TRBJ2-1, with no clear D. CDR1 and CDR2 from the germline V gene are MDHEN and SYDVKM. The CDR3 covers 14 residues. V was pared by 1 base and J by 6 bases, with 10 bases between. CDR3 in amino acids: CASSLSPAVNEQFF. The CDR3 region has the DNA TGTGCCAGCAGTTTATCCCCCGCGGTCAATGAGCAGTTCTTC.

CDR3: CASSLAGLAGFEQYF. The CDR3 DNA reads as TGTGCCAGCAGCTTGGCCGGACTAGCGGGATTCGAGCAGTACTTC. This sequence joins TRBV5-4 and TRBJ2-7; 12 positions agree with TRBD2. From germline, CDR1 is SGHNT and CDR2 YYREEE (reference sequence). V dropped 0 bases and J dropped 6; count of bases not matched to a gene: 4. The CDR3 consists of 15 residues.

The rearrangement links TRBV4-1 to TRBJ2-7, with 10 positions matching TRBD1. The V gene's germline CDR1 is MGHRA and CDR2 YSYEKL. The CDR3 extends over 16 amino acids. After removal of 1 base from V and 1 base from J, the junction contained 4 bases not matched to a gene. The CDR3 DNA is TGCGCCAGCAGCCAAGGTACGGGACAGGGGTCCTACGAGCAGTACTTC. It yields the protein CASSQGTGQGSYEQYF.

The chain couples TRBV2 to TRBJ1-1; D remains ambiguous. This CDR3 has 15 residues. Germline V lookup: CDR1 SNHLY, CDR2 FYNNEI. V was pared by 7 bases and J by 1 base, with 16 bases between. The CDR3 protein is CASIGFRRSNTEAFF. DNA of the CDR3: TGTGCCAGCATCGGGTTCCGCCGGTCGAACACTGAAGCTTTCTTT.

The chain joins TRBV10-1 to TRBJ1-1, with TRBD1 identical over 11 bases. CDR1 is WNHNN, CDR2 SYGVQD, per germline (reference sequence). Trimming cost V 7 bases and J 5 bases; bases outside gene matches: 9. This CDR3 is 15 amino acids long. The CDR3 DNA follows: TGCGCCAGCAATTCGGACAGGGGGCTTTGGACTGAAGCTTTCTTT. Amino acid sequence: CASNSDRGLWTEAFF.

The gene calls are TRBV7-2 and TRBJ2-7; D is ambiguous. The CDR3 contains 13 residues. Trimming left V 5 bases short and J 0 bases short, with 8 bases between. The germline CDR1 and CDR2 sequences are SGHTA and FQGNSA. CDR3 sequence reads: CASSTHSSYEQYF. DNA for the CDR3: TGTGCCAGCAGCACTCACAGCTCCTACGAGCAGTACTTC. The full variable domain, with the rest looked up from reference TRBV7-2 and TRBJ2-7, is GAGVSQSPSNKVTEKGKDVELRCDPISGHTALYWYRQSLGQGLEFLIYFQGNSAPDKSGLPSDRFSAERTGGSVSTLTIQRTQQEDSAVYLCASSTHSSYEQYFGPGTRLTVT.

V and J are TRBV12-2 and TRBJ2-1; no DNA check was done on the table's D call, TRBD2. TRBV12-2 is marked as a pseudogene. The CDR3 runs 15 residues. CDR3 nucleotide sequence: TGTGCAAGTCGCTTTTTCACTAGCCGGCCCTATGAGCAGTTCTTC. It specifies CASRFFTSRPYEQFF.

The J gene is TRBJ2-1, the V gene TRBV6-1; 9 bases fit TRBD2. Trimming took 3 bases from V and 8 from J; bases not matched to a gene: 5. The germline CDR1 and CDR2 sequences are MNHNS and SASEGT. This CDR3 has 14 amino acids. The CDR3 is CASSEGGGAYEQFF. The CDR3 DNA follows: TGTGCCAGCAGTGAGGGCGGGGGGGCCTATGAGCAGTTCTTC.

The chain joins TRBV7-9 to TRBJ1-1; D not certain. The CDR3 covers 14 residues. CDR1 is SEHNR, CDR2 FQNEAQ, per germline (reference sequence). Trimming stripped 0 bases from V and 2 bases from J, with 7 bases between. The CDR3 is CASSLAPGNTEAFF. CDR3 bases: TGTGCCAGCAGCTTAGCACCGGGAAACACTGAAGCTTTCTTT. The full variable domain, in which reference TRBV7-9 and TRBJ1-1 provide the parts outside the CDR3, is DTGVSQNPRHKITKRGQNVTFRCDPISEHNRLYWYRQTLGQGPEFLTYFQNEAQLEKSRLLSDRFSAERPKGSFSTLEIQRTEQGDSAMYLCASSLAPGNTEAFFGQGTRLTVV.

This rearrangement joins TRBV7-9 to TRBJ2-3; 11 bases match TRBD2. Germline lookup yields CDR1 SEHNR and CDR2 FQNEAQ (reference sequence). V lost 4 bases and J lost 2; bases outside the gene matches: 11. The CDR3 sequence is 18 residues long. The CDR3 region is CASSSSVLAGGATDTQYF. CDR3 nucleotide sequence: TGTGCCAGCAGCTCATCAGTCCTAGCGGGGGGTGCCACAGATACGCAGTATTTT.

This chain uses TRBV11-2 with TRBJ1-2; the D is unclear. This CDR3 has 14 residues. V lost 5 bases, J lost 4 bases, and 14 bases lay in between. The V gene's germline CDR1 is SGHAT and CDR2 FQNNGV. The CDR3 nucleotides read TGTGCCAGCAGCCCCCTTGAACAGACCTATGGCTACACCTTC. Its translation: CASSPLEQTYGYTF.

J is TRBJ1-5 and V is TRBV19; 10 bases line up with TRBD1. V shed 6 bases and J 4 bases; nucleotides not matched to a gene: 6. CDR1 and CDR2 from the germline V gene are LNHDA and SQIVND (reference sequence). The CDR3 consists of 15 residues. In DNA form, the CDR3 reads TGTGCCAGTAGGACGGGGACAGGGGCGAATCAGCCCCAGCATTTT. Amino acid sequence: CASRTGTGANQPQHF.

The rearrangement uses TRBV9 and TRBJ1-2; the match to TRBD1 covers 8 bases. After removal of 3 bases from V and 0 bases from J, the junction contained 10 bases not matched to a gene. This CDR3 has 17 residues. From germline, CDR1 is SGDLS and CDR2 YYNGEE. The CDR3, as DNA: TGTGCCAGCAGCGCGAGGACAGGGTCGGGGACTAACTATGGCTACACCTTC. It codes for CASSARTGSGTNYGYTF.

This chain connects TRBV7-2 to TRBJ1-2, with D possibly being TRBD1 (5 bases). V shed 5 bases and J shed 4 bases, with 14 bases lying between them. The CDR3 is made up of 14 amino acids. CDR1 is SGHTA and CDR2 is FQGNSA in the germline V gene. CDR3 region: CASSPRGGGYGYTF. The CDR3, as DNA: TGTGCCAGCAGCCCCCGCGGCGGGGGCTATGGCTACACCTTC.

The chain uses TRBV5-4 and TRBJ2-2, with D perhaps matching TRBD2 (7 bases). CDR1 is SGHNT, CDR2 YYREEE, per germline (reference sequence). The CDR3 is made up of 15 amino acids. Deletions cut 1 base from V and 3 bases from J, with 10 bases between. DNA of the CDR3: TGTGCCAGCAGCTTGCAAGGGGGGGACACCGGGGAGCTGTTTTTT. As protein: CASSLQGGDTGELFF.

The chain links TRBV6-5 to TRBJ2-1; TRBD1 aligns across 8 bases. After removal of 8 bases from V and 1 base from J, the junction contained 4 bases not matched to a gene. Germline CDR1 reads MNHEY; CDR2 reads SVGAGI. CDR3 length: 14 amino acids. CDR3: CASLTGGSYNEQFF. CDR3 DNA: TGTGCCAGCCTAACAGGGGGGTCCTACAATGAGCAGTTCTTC.

The V call is TRBV5-4, the J call TRBJ2-2; no firm D call. Germline CDR1 and CDR2: SGHNT and YYREEE (reference sequence). Trimming removed 0 bases from V and 0 bases from J, with 6 bases in between. This CDR3 is built from 15 residues. For the CDR3, the DNA is TGTGCCAGCAGCTTGGGGCGGTCGAACACCGGGGAGCTGTTTTTT. It specifies CASSLGRSNTGELFF.